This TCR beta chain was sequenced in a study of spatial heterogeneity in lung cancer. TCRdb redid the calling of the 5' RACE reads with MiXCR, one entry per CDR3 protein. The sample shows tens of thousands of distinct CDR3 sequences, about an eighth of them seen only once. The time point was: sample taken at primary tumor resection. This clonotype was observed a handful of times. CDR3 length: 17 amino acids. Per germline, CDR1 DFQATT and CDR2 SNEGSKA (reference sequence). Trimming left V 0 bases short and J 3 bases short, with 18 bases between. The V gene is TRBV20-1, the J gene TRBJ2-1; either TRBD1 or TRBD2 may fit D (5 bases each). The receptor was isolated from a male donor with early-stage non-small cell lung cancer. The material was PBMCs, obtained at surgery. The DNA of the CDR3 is TGCAGTGCTAGAGAGGGGGACCTTATCCCCCGCTACAATGAGCAGTTCTTC. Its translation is CSAREGDLIPRYNEQFF.